This passage covers 2 T cell receptor beta chains from one sample sequenced in a study of cytomegalovirus exposure and HLA in healthy donors. Amplification used 60 Vbeta primers and 13 Jbeta primers. Assay used: immunoSEQ multiplex PCR; TCRdb lists only in-frame clones, some missing. Counted here are about 130,000 clones, approximately 68% occurring once; the ten biggest clones make up less than 2%. The sequenced sample consisted of PBMCs. The receptors were gathered from a man aged 25-40 years in good health and CMV-seropositive.

The CDR3 loop reads CASSQASLMNTEAFF. The DNA of the CDR3 is TGCGCCAGCAGCCAAGCTTCACTGATGAACACTGAAGCTTTCTTT. V and J are TRBV4-1 and TRBJ1-1; D remains unclear. Trimming removed 1 base from V and 0 bases from J, with 9 bases in between. Per germline, CDR1 MGHRA and CDR2 YSYEKL. The CDR3 consists of 15 residues.

The gene calls are TRBV14 and TRBJ2-2; D gene ambiguous. CDR1 and CDR2 from the germline V gene are SGHDN and FVKESK. This CDR3 is built from 21 residues. Deletions cut 1 base from V and 1 base from J, with 25 bases between. The CDR3 protein is CASSQVSRLTTLRKNTGELFF. As DNA, the CDR3 is TGTGCCAGCAGCCAAGTATCCCGGTTAACTACCCTTCGGAAGAACACCGGGGAGCTGTTTTTT.